These T cell receptor beta chains were read from a single sample in a study of response to subunit inactivated influenza vaccine. From the RT-PCR reads, TCRdb called clonotypes with MiXCR, one entry per CDR3 protein. The sample consists of roughly 290,000 distinct CDR3 sequences, less than 25% of them appearing once. The specimen was PBMCs from blood, collected less than 22 months after vaccination. The receptors derive from a man between 50 and 69 years old who received an inactivated influenza vaccine. The CDR3 runs from the conserved cysteine through the conserved F or W. The D gene is left open where the match is weak. Rows give clone size only sometimes, using once, few, many, or a class for an expanded clone.

>TRBV3-1|TRBJ2-1|.|once
CASSQDRGEWNEQFF
TGTGCCAGCAGCCAAGATCGAGGGGAGTGGAATGAGCAGTTCTTC
>TRBV20-1|TRBJ1-2|.|many
CSAKPPENYGYTF
TGCAGTGCTAAGCCTCCGGAGAACTATGGCTACACCTTC
>TRBV7-2|TRBJ1-1|.|.
CASSLRGELAEAFF
TGTGCCAGCAGCCTAAGGGGGGAATTGGCTGAAGCTTTCTTT
>TRBV5-4|TRBJ2-1|TRBD1|few
CASSLGDGTAYNEQFF
TGTGCCAGCAGCTTGGGGGACGGGACAGCATACAATGAGCAGTTCTTC
>TRBV6-1|TRBJ1-5|.|few
CASSPDDSNQPQHF
TGTGCCAGCAGCCCCGATGATAGCAATCAGCCCCAGCATTTT
>TRBV29-1|TRBJ2-7|.|.
CSVVEGWDTEQYF
TGCAGCGTTGTTGAAGGATGGGACACCGAGCAGTACTTC
>TRBV2|TRBJ1-4|.|few
CASSKTRDWWEKLFF
TGTGCCAGCAGTAAAACCCGGGATTGGTGGGAAAAACTGTTTTTT
>TRBV29-1|TRBJ2-2|.|.
CGFQEQGITGELFF
TGCGGATTCCAGGAGCAGGGAATCACCGGGGAGCTGTTTTTT
>TRBV20-1|TRBJ1-5|TRBD1|.
CSATAGQYSNQPQHF
TGCAGTGCTACGGCGGGACAGTATAGCAATCAGCCCCAGCATTTT
>TRBV29-1|TRBJ2-5|TRBD2|.
CSVESPAGGLSEETQYF
TGCAGCGTTGAATCTCCAGCGGGAGGCCTGAGCGAAGAGACCCAGTACTTC
>TRBV4-3|TRBJ2-3|TRBD1|few
CASSTQGASDTQYF
TGCGCCAGCAGCACACAGGGGGCCTCAGATACGCAGTATTTT
>TRBV12-3/TRBV12-4|TRBJ1-2|.|few
CASSWNYGYTF
TGTGCCAGCAGCTGGAACTATGGCTACACCTTC
>TRBV6-2/TRBV6-3|TRBJ1-1|.|.
CASSPGQRGAFF
TGTGCCAGTTCGCCAGGACAGCGCGGAGCTTTCTTT
>TRBV15|TRBJ2-7|.|many
CATSREGGGYEQYF
TGTGCCACCAGCAGAGAGGGAGGAGGCTACGAGCAGTACTTC
>TRBV9|TRBJ2-2|.|few
CASSVARRENTGELFF
TGTGCCAGCAGCGTAGCTAGGCGGGAGAACACCGGGGAGCTGTTTTTT
>TRBV6-2/TRBV6-3|TRBJ2-3|.|few
CASSHREDGTDTQYF
TGTGCCAGCAGCCACAGGGAGGATGGCACAGATACGCAGTATTTT
>TRBV19|TRBJ1-5|.|few
CASSYGGYAVVSNQPQHF
TGTGCCAGTAGTTACGGAGGTTATGCGGTTGTCAGCAATCAGCCCCAGCATTTT
>TRBV30|TRBJ1-5|TRBD1|.
CAWGQAHPQPQHF
TGTGCCTGGGGACAGGCACATCCTCAGCCCCAGCATTTT
>TRBV4-2|TRBJ2-2|.|.
CASSPTGPTGELFF
TGTGCCAGCAGCCCTACCGGGCCCACCGGGGAGCTGTTTTTT
>TRBV12-3/TRBV12-4|TRBJ1-4|.|.
CASSFMWRQFIQLDEKLFF
TGTGCCAGCAGTTTTATGTGGAGGCAGTTTATACAACTAGACGAAAAACTGTTTTTT
>TRBV3-1|TRBJ2-2|TRBD2|.
CASGGVPTGELFF
TGTGCCAGCGGGGGGGTCCCCACCGGGGAGCTGTTTTTT
>TRBV2|TRBJ1-5|.|many
CASRMGDNSNQPQHF
TGTGCCAGCAGGATGGGTGATAATAGCAATCAGCCCCAGCATTTT
>TRBV5-1|TRBJ1-4|.|many
CASSLAATNEKLFF
TGCGCCAGCAGCTTGGCCGCAACTAATGAAAAACTGTTTTTT
>TRBV29-1|TRBJ2-7|TRBD1|.
CSVRNRGRWYEQYF
TGCAGCGTACGGAACAGGGGGCGATGGTACGAGCAGTACTTC
>TRBV5-6|TRBJ1-1|.|few
CASSLGIVVSRETEAFF
TGTGCCAGCAGCTTGGGAATAGTTGTGTCGCGGGAGACTGAAGCTTTCTTT
>TRBV9|TRBJ2-1|.|.
CASSVEVTEEQFF
TGTGCCAGCAGCGTAGAGGTGACAGAGGAGCAGTTCTTC
>TRBV7-9|TRBJ2-7|.|.
CASSLVMSGVNSYEQYF
TGTGCCAGCAGCTTAGTTATGTCGGGGGTAAATTCCTACGAGCAGTACTTC
>TRBV27|TRBJ1-2|.|few
CASSPNYGYTF
TGTGCCAGCAGCCCAAACTATGGCTACACCTTC
>TRBV14|TRBJ1-1|.|many
CASSQLRPGPKTGNTEAFF
TGTGCCAGCAGCCAACTTCGTCCGGGGCCAAAAACGGGGAACACTGAAGCTTTCTTT
>TRBV6-2/TRBV6-3|TRBJ1-5|TRBD1|few
CASSTVPGTGSNQPQHF
TGTGCCAGCAGTACTGTCCCAGGGACAGGGAGCAATCAGCCCCAGCATTTT
>TRBV5-1|TRBJ2-3|.|.
CASSLTPDSPDTQYF
TGCGCCAGCAGCTTGACCCCAGACAGTCCAGATACGCAGTATTTT
>TRBV4-1|TRBJ2-7|TRBD1|once
CASSPTPRDRGYEQYF
TGCGCCAGCAGCCCCACCCCCCGGGACAGGGGCTACGAGCAGTACTTC
>TRBV3-1|TRBJ2-4|TRBD1|few
CASSQVFRDSKNIQYF
TGTGCCAGCAGCCAAGTTTTTCGGGACAGCAAAAACATTCAGTACTTC
>TRBV6-1|TRBJ2-5|TRBD2|.
CASTKAGTETQYF
TGTGCCAGCACCAAAGCGGGGACAGAGACCCAGTACTTC
>TRBV2|TRBJ1-5|TRBD1|many
CASSYRGQGQPQHF
TGTGCCAGCAGTTACAGGGGTCAGGGACAGCCCCAGCATTTT
>TRBV6-5|TRBJ1-1|.|many
CASSYVIGTEAFF
TGTGCCAGCAGTTACGTAATAGGCACTGAAGCTTTCTTT
>TRBV19|TRBJ2-7|.|few
CASSTPSGHPYEQYF
TGTGCCAGTAGTACACCCTCGGGACATCCCTACGAGCAGTACTTC
>TRBV7-6|TRBJ2-2|TRBD2|.
CASSLPAGDSFTGELFF
TGTGCCAGCAGCTTACCAGCGGGAGATTCTTTCACCGGGGAGCTGTTTTTT
>TRBV29-1|TRBJ2-1|.|few
CSVGRLSYNEQFF
TGCAGCGTCGGACGACTATCCTACAATGAGCAGTTCTTC
>TRBV5-5|TRBJ1-1|.|few
CASSLDPGGEAFF
TGTGCCAGCAGCTTGGATCCGGGTGGTGAAGCTTTCTTT
>TRBV11-2|TRBJ1-3|.|few
CASSLGLSGNTIYF
TGTGCCAGCAGCTTAGGGCTCTCTGGAAACACCATATATTTT
>TRBV4-2|TRBJ2-2|.|.
CASSQDRQGIAGELFF
TGTGCCAGCAGCCAAGATAGGCAGGGAATCGCCGGGGAGCTGTTTTTT
>TRBV2|TRBJ2-2|.|.
CASSGPGADGELFF
TGTGCCAGCAGTGGACCTGGGGCTGACGGGGAGCTGTTTTTT
>TRBV5-1|TRBJ1-1|TRBD1|many
CASRSGTVNTEAFF
TGCGCCAGCAGGAGCGGGACAGTGAACACTGAAGCTTTCTTT
>TRBV10-3|TRBJ1-4|TRBD1|.
CAIRPGQGGEKLFF
TGTGCCATCAGGCCGGGACAGGGGGGAGAAAAACTGTTTTTT
>TRBV7-9|TRBJ2-5|TRBD1|.
CASSPGQGALETQYF
TGTGCCAGCAGCCCGGGACAGGGGGCTCTGGAGACCCAGTACTTC
>TRBV6-2/TRBV6-3|TRBJ1-2|TRBD1|few
CASSYEDRAGGYTF
TGTGCCAGCAGTTACGAGGACAGGGCTGGAGGCTACACCTTC
>TRBV20-1|TRBJ2-7|TRBD1|.
CSARGTGETNEQYF
TGCAGTGCCAGGGGGACAGGCGAGACTAACGAGCAGTACTTC
>TRBV4-1|TRBJ1-5|.|many
CASSQVIRGLSNQPQHF
TGCGCCAGCAGCCAAGTGATTCGGGGCCTTAGCAATCAGCCCCAGCATTTT
>TRBV12-3/TRBV12-4|TRBJ2-7|TRBD2|.
CASSFGTSHEQYF
TGTGCCAGCAGTTTTGGGACTAGTCACGAGCAGTACTTC
>TRBV19|TRBJ1-2|TRBD1|few
CASSGGYGYTF
TGTGCCAGCTCAGGGGGCTATGGCTACACCTTC